The 4 T cell receptor beta chains below come from one sample, sequenced in a study of beta chain features in type 1 diabetes. The whole isolated RNA underwent reverse transcription, so sequencing captured expressed TCRB transcripts. This table comes from immunoSEQ multiplex PCR, and its TCRdb copy is limited to in-frame clones, with some not included. Of a few hundred thousand clones detected, about 12% appear once; the ten largest clones hold roughly 0.015%. The sequenced sample was naive CD4+ T cells from blood. All receptors derive from a man between 18 and 35 years old in good health.

This clone was seen a few times. This chain uses TRBV28 with TRBJ2-5; D unclear. The CDR3 consists of 12 residues. Looked up from germline, CDR1 is MDHEN and CDR2 is SYDVKM. V was pared by 5 bases and J by 2 bases, with 6 bases between. CDR3 residues: CASSIIQETQYF. CDR3 DNA: TGTGCCAGCAGTATCATTCAAGAGACCCAGTACTTC. Looking up the rest from reference TRBV28 and TRBJ2-5 gives the full variable domain: DVKVTQSSRYLVKRTGEKVFLECVQDMDHENMFWYRQDPGLGLRLIYFSYDVKMKEKGDIPEGYSVSREKKERFSLILESASTNQTSMYLCASSIIQETQYFGPGTRLLVL.

The chain couples TRBV6-5 to TRBJ1-1; the D is unclear. Germline V gene lookup returns CDR1 MNHEY and CDR2 SVGAGI. Trimming took 11 bases from V and 3 from J, leaving 16 bases between them. The CDR3 is 13 residues long. The CDR3 reads CAVHWAPDTEAFF. The CDR3 nucleotides are TGTGCCGTCCACTGGGCACCCGACACTGAAGCTTTCTTT.

The rearrangement links TRBV4-2 to TRBJ2-1, with 8 bases fitting TRBD2. V gave up 0 bases and J gave up 3 bases; unmatched junction bases: 4. This CDR3 contains 16 residues. Germline CDR1 and CDR2: LGHNA and YNFKEQ. As DNA, the CDR3 is TGTGCCAGCAGCCAAGAAATAGCGGGGTTCTACAATGAGCAGTTCTTC. Translating gives CASSQEIAGFYNEQFF.

This chain uses TRBV7-6 with TRBJ2-7, with a weak D call TRBD1 (6 bases). Germline V lookup: CDR1 SGHVS, CDR2 FNYEAQ. The V end lost 1 base, the J end lost 5 bases, and 12 bases lay between the germline ends. The CDR3 extends over 14 amino acids. CDR3: CASSLDQGWNEQYF. CDR3 bases: TGTGCCAGCAGCTTAGATCAGGGGTGGAACGAGCAGTACTTC.